The 19 T cell receptor beta chains in this list originate from one sample, sequenced in a study of radiotherapy plus CTLA-4 blockade in lung cancer. Assay: immunoSEQ multiplex PCR; the TCRdb copy retains only in-frame clones and omits some. The sample includes fewer than 140,000 clones, more than 75% of them seen just once. This material consisted of peripheral blood, taken from a patient treated with radiotherapy plus ipilimumab. These receptors originate from a human donor with non-small cell lung cancer that progressed on radiotherapy plus ipilimumab. Some clones in this sample may be carry-over from other donors' samples.

The V and J genes are TRBV4-3 and TRBJ2-1; no clear D gene. There are 15 residues in the CDR3. Trimming removed 5 bases from V and 4 bases from J, with 15 bases in between. CDR1 is LGHNA and CDR2 is YSLEER in the germline V gene. In DNA form, the CDR3 reads TGCGCCAGCAGCTTGTTTTTAGCTGCATACAATGAGCAGTTCTTC. Translating it yields CASSLFLAAYNEQFF.

This sequence joins TRBV9 and TRBJ1-2, with D perhaps matching TRBD1 (5 bases). The V end lost 3 bases, the J end lost 7 bases, and 13 bases lay between the germline ends. CDR1 is SGDLS, CDR2 YYNGEE, per germline. The CDR3 extends over 13 amino acids. The CDR3 region has the DNA TGTGCCAGCAGCGCCAGGGTGGCTCGTGGCTACACCTTC. Protein product: CASSARVARGYTF.

The CDR3 reads CAISEPDRVSGGYTF. CDR3 bases: TGTGCCATCAGTGAGCCGGACAGGGTGAGTGGTGGCTACACCTTC. V is TRBV10-3 and J is TRBJ1-2; 8 bases are shared with TRBD1. The CDR3 is 15 residues long. CDR1 ENHRY and CDR2 SYGVKD come from the germline V gene. With 2 bases clipped from V and 7 bases from J, the junction kept 9 bases outside the gene matches.

CDR3 nucleotide sequence: TGTGCCAGCAGCGTAGGGCAACCGAACACTGAAGCTTTCTTT. Translation: CASSVGQPNTEAFF. The chain recombines TRBV9 with TRBJ1-1; D gene unclear. Trimming shortened V by 0 bases and J by 1 base, and 7 bases separated the two germline ends. Germline V gene data show CDR1 as SGDLS and CDR2 as YYNGEE. There are 14 residues in the CDR3.

This sequence joins TRBV10-3 and TRBJ2-7, with TRBD2 identical over 11 bases. V was clipped by 6 bases and J by 2 bases; unmatched bases: 6. CDR1 and CDR2 (germline): ENHRY, SYGVKD. The CDR3 is made up of 15 amino acids. The CDR3 region has the DNA TGTGCCATCAGCGCCGGGACTAGCGGCACCTACGAGCAGTACTTC. Amino acid sequence: CAISAGTSGTYEQYF.

A remark on this clone: The junction and the germline gene differ at one end; a read error may be behind it. The same CDR3 arises from other DNA sequences in this sample as well. The chain combines TRBV2 with TRBJ1-2, with D uncertain. Germline V lookup: CDR1 SNHLY, CDR2 FYNNEI. The CDR3 contains 14 residues. CDR3 sequence reads: CASSEFSGGRGYTF. In DNA, the CDR3 is TGTGCCAGCAGTGAATTTTCCGGCGGGCGAGGCTACACCTTT.

CDR3 nucleotide sequence: TGCGCCAGCAGCCCGGACAGGGTGAACACAGATACGCAGTATTTT. Its protein is CASSPDRVNTDTQYF. The chain combines TRBV5-1 with TRBJ2-3; TRBD1 aligns across 8 bases. Germline CDR1 is SGHRS and CDR2 is YFSETQ. The V and J ends lost 4 bases and 2 bases, in that order; junction bases with no gene match: 6. This CDR3 has 15 amino acids.

V is TRBV5-1 and J is TRBJ2-7; no firm D call. The CDR3 is 14 residues long. Germline CDR1 and CDR2: SGHRS and YFSETQ. V shed 4 bases and J shed 0 bases, with 11 bases lying between them. CDR3 loop: CASSPGYPSYEQYF. CDR3 sequence (DNA): TGCGCCAGCAGCCCCGGCTATCCCTCCTACGAGCAGTACTTC.

The chain joins TRBV11-2 to TRBJ2-5; D unclear. The CDR3 runs to 13 residues. The V and J ends lost 3 bases and 2 bases respectively, with 7 bases between them. Germline CDR1 and CDR2: SGHAT and FQNNGV. The CDR3 DNA sequence: TGTGCCAGCAGCTTCGGGTCTCAAGAGACCCAGTACTTC. Encoded protein: CASSFGSQETQYF. The full variable domain, in which reference TRBV11-2 and TRBJ2-5 provide the parts outside the CDR3, is EAGVAQSPRYKIIEKRQSVAFWCNPISGHATLYWYQQILGQGPKLLIQFQNNGVVDDSQLPKDRFSAERLKGVDSTLKIQPAKLEDSAVYLCASSFGSQETQYFGPGTRLLVL.

The chain combines TRBV5-7 with TRBJ1-4; a weak D match, TRBD1 (5 bases). TRBV5-7 carries the ORF label, with uncertain function. V lost 1 base and J 5 bases, leaving 12 bases between the germline ends. The CDR3 loop spans 15 amino acids. The CDR3 sequence is CASSLSRVKNEKLFF. CDR3 sequence (DNA): TGTGCCAGCAGCTTGAGCAGGGTAAAGAATGAAAAACTGTTTTTT.

This chain links TRBV5-1 with TRBJ1-6; maybe TRBD1 (5 bases). The CDR3 covers 14 residues. The ends were cut back, 6 bases at V and 11 bases at J, with 18 bases in the middle. In germline, CDR1 is SGHRS, CDR2 YFSETQ. Written as DNA, the CDR3 is TGCGCCAGCAACACAGGAGGACCGGTGGCACCCCTCCACTTT. Its translation is CASNTGGPVAPLHF. Using reference TRBV5-1 and TRBJ1-6 for the parts outside the CDR3, the full variable domain is KAGVTQTPRYLIKTRGQQVTLSCSPISGHRSVSWYQQTPGQGLQFLFEYFSETQRNKGNFPGRFSGRQFSNSRSEMNVSTLELGDSALYLCASNTGGPVAPLHFGNGTRLTVT.

The V gene is TRBV10-3, the J gene TRBJ2-1, with TRBD2 matching 9 bases. The V segment lost 9 bases and the J segment 4 bases; nucleotides outside the gene matches: 10. CDR1 is ENHRY, CDR2 SYGVKD, per germline. The CDR3 length is 15 residues. As DNA, the CDR3 is TGTGCCATTGGAAGCGGGGGGCTCGGGTACAATGAGCAGTTCTTC. It specifies CAIGSGGLGYNEQFF.

This chain uses TRBV9 with TRBJ2-2, with D perhaps TRBD2 (6 bases). This CDR3 has 15 residues. The V end was cut by 2 bases, the J end by 4 bases, with 12 bases between. The V gene's germline CDR1 is SGDLS and CDR2 YYNGEE. The CDR3 DNA is TGTGCCAGCAGCGTCAGCGGGTCCCCCACCGGGGAGCTGTTTTTT. Its protein product is CASSVSGSPTGELFF.

The rearrangement joins TRBV15 to TRBJ1-2; TRBD1 aligns across 9 bases. Germline trimming cut 4 bases from V and 0 bases from J; bases unmatched to any gene: 3. The germline V gene encodes CDR1 LNHNV and CDR2 YYDKDF (reference sequence). This CDR3 is 15 amino acids long. The CDR3 region has the DNA TGTGCCACCAGCAAAGGACAGGGGTCTAACTATGGCTACACCTTC. Protein product: CATSKGQGSNYGYTF. The whole variable domain, remainder taken from reference TRBV15 and TRBJ1-2, is DAMVIQNPRYQVTQFGKPVTLSCSQTLNHNVMYWYQQKSSQAPKLLFHYYDKDFNNEADTPDNFQSRRPNTSFCFLDIRSPGLGDTAMYLCATSKGQGSNYGYTFGSGTRLTVV.

V usage is TRBV2 and J usage is TRBJ2-7, with D possibly TRBD1 on 5 matching bases. The CDR3 is made up of 12 amino acids. Germline V lookup: CDR1 SNHLY, CDR2 FYNNEI. The V end was cut by 6 bases, the J end by 3 bases, with 9 bases between. CDR3 nucleotide sequence: TGTGCCAGCAGCTTCGACAGCTACGAGCAGTACTTC. Translated, it gives CASSFDSYEQYF.

The chain joins TRBV18 to TRBJ2-7; D gene unclear. CDR3 size: 13 residues. Trimming removed 2 bases from V and 4 bases from J, with 9 bases in between. CDR1 is KGHSH and CDR2 is LQKENI in the germline V gene. In DNA form, the CDR3 reads TGTGCCAGCTCACCAAACCAGAATTACGAGCAGTACTTC. As protein: CASSPNQNYEQYF.

This clone was detected once. The gene calls are TRBV10-3 and TRBJ1-4, with D possibly matching TRBD1 (5 bases). V was pared by 6 bases and J by 7 bases, with 15 bases between. CDR1 is ENHRY, CDR2 SYGVKD, per germline. CDR3 length: 14 residues. The CDR3: CAISPGFVSEKLFF. Here the CDR3 DNA reads TGTGCCATCAGCCCAGGGTTCGTGAGTGAAAAACTGTTTTTT.

This rearrangement joins TRBV10-3 to TRBJ2-1; D is undetermined. The CDR3 covers 16 residues. The germline V and J ends were trimmed by 3 bases and 0 bases, with 12 bases remaining between them. Germline V gene sequence: CDR1 ENHRY, CDR2 SYGVKD. The CDR3 here is CAISDSPGSSYNEQFF. For the CDR3, the DNA is TGTGCCATCAGTGATTCGCCGGGTAGCTCCTACAATGAGCAGTTCTTC.

The chain is built from TRBV5-1 and TRBJ2-1; D is unresolved. Germline V CDR1 and CDR2: SGHRS, YFSETQ. The CDR3 is 14 residues long. The V gene lost 0 bases and the J gene lost 0 bases, with 4 bases spanning the gap. The CDR3 DNA reads TGCGCCAGCAGCTTGGATCCCTCCTACAATGAGCAGTTCTTC. This codes for CASSLDPSYNEQFF.